The clone carrying this T cell receptor (beta chain) was picked up a small number of times. The antigen remains undetermined. J was trimmed by 5 bases and V by 4 bases; bases with no gene match: 1. The CDR3 runs 14 residues. Per germline, CDR1 LGHNA and CDR2 YSLEER. cDNA synthesis used the whole RNA isolate, giving expressed TCRB sequences. The data were produced by immunoSEQ multiplex PCR, yet TCRdb's version contains in-frame clones alone and is incomplete. The data show about 470,000 clones, 30% seen once. Staining for CD45RO/CCR7/CD25/CD127/CD95/CD27 allowed sorting of CD4+ naive, central memory, regulatory and stem cell-like memory cells. The record originates from a study of beta chain features in type 1 diabetes. Study-level findings and limits: Compared to healthy donors, patients appeared to have naive, central memory and Treg TCRB repertoires that were more alike. Small HLA sub-analyses could not settle whether HLA shapes TCRB rearrangement.

The V call is TRBV4-3, the J call TRBJ2-1; 11 bases fit TRBD2. The sequenced sample was naive CD4+ T cells from blood. The sequence was obtained from a man aged 18 to 29 in good health. The CDR3 spells CASSRGLADNEQFF. For the CDR3, the DNA is TGCGCCAGCAGCCGGGGACTAGCGGACAATGAGCAGTTCTTC.